This T cell receptor (beta chain) was retrieved from a study of tumor-infiltrating lymphocytes in primary liver carcinoma. Study-level background: Spanning 30 to 69 years of age, the patients were men and women. Roughly 3.5 to 7.13 million productive TCRbeta reads were obtained per sample, with similar numbers across tissue types.

cDNA specific to TCR beta was made from 450 to 650 ng of total RNA, with a constant-region primer employed for priming. Amplification in three nested multiplex PCR rounds with slightly modified ARM-PCR gave rise to TCR beta libraries. TRBV1-TRBV30 forward primers paired with a C-beta reverse primer were used in the first two PCR rounds, which ran roughly 11 cycles each. One entry per CDR3 protein results from TCRdb running MiXCR on the multiplex PCR reads. Here the sample spans about 20,000 distinct CDR3 sequences, almost 80% being singletons. Taking about 20-31 mg of unsorted bulk tissue, the authors co-extracted RNA and DNA. V shed 5 bases and J shed 2 bases, with 17 bases lying between them. CDR1 and CDR2 from the germline V gene are SGHAT and FQNNGV. This CDR3 is 16 amino acids long.

Sequencing was performed on liver tumor tissue from sampling region 4. Subset given: tumor region T4, right-lateral pole. This receptor was taken from a woman in her twenties or thirties with primary liver carcinoma and hepatitis B virus infection. The chain links TRBV11-2 to TRBJ2-3, with D tentatively TRBD2 (5 bases). CDR3 sequence (DNA): TGTGCCAGCAGCCCCGGGGAGACGTCGAACACAGATACGCAGTATTTT. It codes for CASSPGETSNTDTQYF.